This passage covers 26 T cell receptor beta chains from one sample sequenced in a study of blood T cell repertoires in COVID-19. Data came from immunoSEQ multiplex PCR; TCRdb stores just in-frame clones and leaves some out. The sample consists of 250,000 to 300,000 clones, around 88% of them appearing once. The sample comprised peripheral blood. The receptors here all came from a woman aged 25 to 39 who had recovered from COVID-19.

J is TRBJ2-7 and V is TRBV5-5, with 7 nucleotides matching TRBD2. The CDR3 totals 13 residues. J lost 6 bases, V lost 0 bases, and 3 bases had no gene match. Germline CDR1 SGHKS, CDR2 YYEKEE (reference sequence). CDR3 protein: CASSLVTGGEQYF. In nucleotides, the CDR3 is TGTGCCAGCAGCTTGGTGACGGGGGGCGAGCAGTACTTC.

In its sample, this clone was seen once. The genes are TRBV6-2 or TRBV6-3 and TRBJ1-2; D not resolved. The V end lost 2 bases, the J end lost 8 bases, and 6 bases lay between the germline ends. Germline assignment: CDR1 MNHEY and CDR2 SVGEGT. This CDR3 region has 11 residues. The CDR3 DNA reads TGTGCCAGCAGTTACAACAACGGCTACACCTTC. Its translation: CASSYNNGYTF.

V gene TRBV27 combines with J gene TRBJ2-1; 8 bases line up with TRBD2. The CDR3 is 14 amino acids. Trimming at V came to 3 bases and at J to 9 bases, leaving 7 bases not matched to a gene. The germline V gene has CDR1 MNHEY and CDR2 SMNVEV (reference sequence). In DNA form, the CDR3 reads TGTGCCAGCAGTTTCTCGGTAGCGGGGTTTGAGCAGTTCTTC. Protein product: CASSFSVAGFEQFF.

With regard to this clone: Different DNA sequences within this sample yield the same CDR3. The gene calls are TRBV2 and TRBJ1-5; D gene ambiguous. Germline CDR1 and CDR2: SNHLY and FYNNEI. V gave up 2 bases and J gave up 1 base, with 6 bases separating them. The CDR3 spans 14 residues. This CDR3 reads CASSERRSNQPQHF. The CDR3 nucleotides read TGTGCCAGCAGTGAACGGAGGAGCAATCAGCCCCAGCATTTT.

The V gene is TRBV4-1, the J gene TRBJ1-5, with D possibly being TRBD1 (5 bases). The ends were cut back, 0 bases at V and 6 bases at J, with 12 bases in the middle. CDR1 and CDR2 (germline): MGHRA, YSYEKL. The CDR3 covers 15 residues. CDR3 region: CASSQDWSGGQPQHF. DNA for the CDR3: TGCGCCAGCAGCCAAGATTGGTCCGGGGGTCAGCCCCAGCATTTT.

V usage is TRBV5-4 and J usage is TRBJ2-7, with TRBD2 identical over 7 bases. The germline V gene encodes CDR1 SGHNT and CDR2 YYREEE (reference sequence). This CDR3 region has 13 residues. Unmatched junction bases numbered 3, after V lost 4 bases and J lost 2 bases. CDR3 coding DNA: TGTGCCAGCAGCATCGGGACTACCTACGAGCAGTACTTC. It is translated as CASSIGTTYEQYF.

The chain has TRBV2 and TRBJ2-7; 8 bases are a match to TRBD1. The CDR3 covers 15 residues. V trimming: 2 bases; J trimming: 5 bases; junction bases outside the gene matches: 8. In germline, CDR1 is SNHLY, CDR2 FYNNEI. The CDR3 region is CASSEIRGTGNEQYF. In nucleotides, the CDR3 is TGTGCCAGCAGTGAAATCAGAGGGACAGGTAACGAGCAGTACTTC.

CDR3 amino acids: CASSLETVYYGYTF. DNA of the CDR3: TGTGCCAGCAGCCTGGAGACCGTGTACTATGGCTACACCTTC. The chain uses TRBV7-9 and TRBJ1-2; D is ambiguous. In germline, CDR1 is SEHNR, CDR2 FQNEAQ (reference sequence). The CDR3 contains 14 residues. Trimming removed 5 bases at V and 3 bases at J, with 13 bases between.

V usage is TRBV5-4 and J usage is TRBJ1-2; 12 positions agree with TRBD1. From germline, CDR1 is SGHNT and CDR2 YYREEE (reference sequence). CDR3 size: 15 residues. J lost 6 bases, V lost 3 bases, and 6 bases had no gene match. CDR3 loop: CASSSGTGGPHGYTF. The CDR3 DNA reads TGTGCCAGCAGCTCGGGGACAGGGGGCCCCCATGGCTACACCTTC.

In DNA form, the CDR3 reads TGTGCCAGCTGGGGCGGAGAAGCTTTCTTT. Amino acid sequence: CASWGGEAFF. The chain links TRBV28 to TRBJ1-1, with D tentatively TRBD1 (5 bases). CDR3 size: 10 residues. V shed 8 bases and J shed 8 bases, with 9 bases lying between them. CDR1 MDHEN and CDR2 SYDVKM come from the germline V gene. Variable domain in full (rest from reference TRBV28 and TRBJ1-1): DVKVTQSSRYLVKRTGEKVFLECVQDMDHENMFWYRQDPGLGLRLIYFSYDVKMKEKGDIPEGYSVSREKKERFSLILESASTNQTSMYLCASWGGEAFFGQGTRLTVV.

This chain connects TRBV6-5 to TRBJ2-1; TRBD1 matches at 8 bases. The CDR3 is 13 residues long. Germline V lookup: CDR1 MNHEY, CDR2 SVGAGI. J was trimmed by 8 bases and V by 7 bases; bases with no gene match: 7. CDR3 region: CASTIGTGYEQFF. In DNA, the CDR3 is TGTGCCAGCACCATCGGGACAGGCTATGAGCAGTTCTTC.

This clone was picked up one time. The chain uses TRBV7-6 and TRBJ2-1; 10 bases agree with TRBD2. With V trimmed by 3 bases and J by 5 bases, 10 bases remained unmatched. This CDR3 comprises 17 residues. CDR1 and CDR2 from the germline V gene are SGHVS and FNYEAQ. The CDR3 here is CASSFPLLAGAHNEQFF. CDR3 DNA sequence: TGTGCCAGCAGCTTTCCACTCCTAGCGGGGGCCCACAATGAGCAGTTCTTC.

The chain uses TRBV5-4 and TRBJ2-7; TRBD1 aligns across 10 bases. Germline loops: CDR1 SGHNT, CDR2 YYREEE (reference sequence). The CDR3 sequence is 14 residues long. Unmatched junction bases numbered 8, after V lost 4 bases and J lost 7 bases. The CDR3 nucleotides are TGTGCCAGCAGCGATAGGGACAGGGGTAGGGAGCAGTACTTC. Its translation: CASSDRDRGREQYF. The full variable domain, with the rest looked up from reference TRBV5-4 and TRBJ2-7, is ETGVTQSPTHLIKTRGQQVTLRCSSQSGHNTVSWYQQALGQGPQFIFQYYREEENGRGNFPPRFSGLQFPNYSSELNVNALELDDSALYLCASSDRDRGREQYFGPGTRLTVT.

The CDR3 sequence is CASSWPGVTNEKLFF. CDR3 nucleotides: TGTGCCAGCAGTTGGCCGGGGGTGACTAATGAAAAACTGTTTTTT. This chain links TRBV6-6 with TRBJ1-4; a weak D match, TRBD1 (5 bases). CDR1 and CDR2 (germline): MNHNY, SVGAGI (reference sequence). The CDR3 loop spans 15 amino acids. The V end lost 4 bases, the J end lost 2 bases, and 11 bases lay between the germline ends.

This clone was recorded only once. The rearrangement joins TRBV19 to TRBJ2-1; 12 bases align to TRBD2. V gave up 5 bases and J gave up 4 bases; unmatched junction bases: 6. From germline, CDR1 is LNHDA and CDR2 SQIVND (reference sequence). The CDR3 covers 16 residues. This CDR3 reads CASSAPGLAGYNEQFF. CDR3 nucleotide sequence: TGTGCCAGTAGTGCCCCGGGACTAGCGGGTTACAATGAGCAGTTCTTC. The full variable domain, with the rest looked up from reference TRBV19 and TRBJ2-1, is DGGITQSPKYLFRKEGQNVTLSCEQNLNHDAMYWYRQDPGQGLRLIYYSQIVNDFQKGDIAEGYSVSREKKESFPLTVTSAQKNPTAFYLCASSAPGLAGYNEQFFGPGTRLTVL.

A single count supports this clone. At one boundary the junction diverges from the germline segment, which might be a read error. The chain links TRBV10-3 to TRBJ2-7; a weak D match, TRBD1 (5 bases). Germline V lookup: CDR1 ENHRY, CDR2 SYGVKD. This CDR3 contains 11 residues. CDR3 DNA: TGTGCCATCCGTGAAGGGGACGAGCAGTACTTC. It codes for CAIREGDEQYF.

The V call is TRBV7-6, the J call TRBJ1-2, with D possibly TRBD1 on 5 matching bases. V dropped 5 bases and J dropped 4 bases, with 17 bases sitting between them. CDR3 size: 15 residues. The germline gives CDR1 SGHVS, CDR2 FNYEAQ. CDR3 residues: CASSPRSGDPYGYTF. As DNA, the CDR3 is TGTGCCAGCAGCCCCAGGTCGGGGGATCCCTATGGCTACACCTTC.

The chain couples TRBV19 to TRBJ1-4; TRBD1 matches 8 bases. This CDR3 is built from 14 residues. V was clipped by 5 bases and J by 5 bases; unmatched bases: 4. Looked up from germline, CDR1 is LNHDA and CDR2 is SQIVND (reference sequence). The CDR3 DNA reads TGTGCCAGTAGTTGGGACAGGCGGAATGAAAAACTGTTTTTT. Translated, it gives CASSWDRRNEKLFF.

CDR3 nucleotide sequence: TGTGCCAGAGGCGCCATTGCGGGCAGAAACACTGAAGCTTTCTTT. Its protein is CARGAIAGRNTEAFF. V gene TRBV2 combines with J gene TRBJ1-1, with D unresolved. Trimming took 9 bases from V and 2 from J, leaving 19 bases between them. Germline V gene data show CDR1 as SNHLY and CDR2 as FYNNEI. The CDR3 has 15 residues.

The V and J genes are TRBV21-1 and TRBJ1-3; the table gives TRBD1 as D, unverified against the DNA. TRBV21-1 is recorded as a pseudogene. This CDR3 has 14 residues. The CDR3 coding sequence is TGTGCCAGCAGCACAAAGACAGGGTTCCACACCATATATTTT. It specifies CASSTKTGFHTIYF.

In this sample, this clone turned up once. The V gene is TRBV7-8, the J gene TRBJ2-7; maybe TRBD2 (5 bases). Germline CDR1 SGHVS, CDR2 FQNEAQ. Trimming took off 0 bases at V and 0 bases at J, with 6 bases between the two ends. The CDR3 contains 14 residues. CDR3 amino acids: CASSLAGSSYEQYF. CDR3 in DNA: TGTGCCAGCAGCTTAGCGGGGAGCTCCTACGAGCAGTACTTC.

The rearrangement uses TRBV9 and TRBJ1-5, with 11 nucleotides matching TRBD1. The V gene end was trimmed by 0 bases and the J gene end by 7 bases; junction bases not matched to a gene: 6. CDR3 size: 16 residues. From germline, CDR1 is SGDLS and CDR2 YYNGEE. The CDR3 here is CASSVDSGQGGQPQHF. The CDR3 region has the DNA TGTGCCAGCAGCGTAGATTCGGGACAGGGGGGCCAGCCCCAGCATTTT.

This chain links TRBV9 with TRBJ1-2, with TRBD1 identical over 8 bases. V trimming: 4 bases; J trimming: 6 bases; junction bases outside the gene matches: 2. Per germline, CDR1 SGDLS and CDR2 YYNGEE. This CDR3 spans 12 amino acids. Here the CDR3 DNA reads TGTGCCAGCAGCACGACAGGGGATGGCTACACCTTC. This codes for CASSTTGDGYTF.

This clone appeared a single time. This sequence joins TRBV7-2 and TRBJ2-3; a weak D match, TRBD2 (6 bases). The CDR3 extends over 14 amino acids. Germline V gene lookup returns CDR1 SGHTA and CDR2 FQGNSA. V lost 5 bases, J lost 6 bases, and 15 bases lay in between. For the CDR3, the DNA is TGTGCCAGCAGCCGTCGGAGGGATTCGGATACGCAGTATTTT. Translating it yields CASSRRRDSDTQYF. Drawing the rest from reference TRBV7-2 and TRBJ2-3, the complete variable domain is GAGVSQSPSNKVTEKGKDVELRCDPISGHTALYWYRQSLGQGLEFLIYFQGNSAPDKSGLPSDRFSAERTGGSVSTLTIQRTQQEDSAVYLCASSRRRDSDTQYFGPGTRLTVL.

The chain has TRBV24-1 and TRBJ2-1, with 8 bases identical to TRBD2. Germline-derived CDR1 and CDR2 are KGHDR and SFDVKD. The CDR3 has 18 amino acids. The trim removed 4 bases at V and 8 bases at J, leaving 18 bases unmatched. The CDR3 region is CATSDRIRGGPGSDEQFF. CDR3 DNA: TGTGCCACCAGTGACCGAATCCGGGGGGGCCCAGGGAGCGATGAGCAGTTCTTC.

The rearrangement links TRBV27 to TRBJ1-4; D may be TRBD1 (5 bases). The CDR3 is 17 residues long. Deletions cut 1 base from V and 0 bases from J, with 12 bases between. The germline V gene has CDR1 MNHEY and CDR2 SMNVEV (reference sequence). The CDR3: CASSLYGGGATNEKLFF. The CDR3 DNA sequence: TGTGCCAGCAGTTTATATGGGGGAGGTGCAACTAATGAAAAACTGTTTTTT.